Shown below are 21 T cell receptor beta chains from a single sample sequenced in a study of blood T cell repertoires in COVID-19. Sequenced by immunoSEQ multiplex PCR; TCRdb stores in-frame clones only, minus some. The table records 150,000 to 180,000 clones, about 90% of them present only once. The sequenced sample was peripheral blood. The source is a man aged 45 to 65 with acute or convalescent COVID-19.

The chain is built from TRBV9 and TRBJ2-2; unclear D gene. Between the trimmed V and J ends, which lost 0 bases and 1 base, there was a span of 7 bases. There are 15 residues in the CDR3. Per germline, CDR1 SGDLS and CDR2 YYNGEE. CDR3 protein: CASSVASGNTGELFF. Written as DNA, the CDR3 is TGTGCCAGCAGCGTAGCGTCAGGGAACACCGGGGAGCTGTTTTTT.

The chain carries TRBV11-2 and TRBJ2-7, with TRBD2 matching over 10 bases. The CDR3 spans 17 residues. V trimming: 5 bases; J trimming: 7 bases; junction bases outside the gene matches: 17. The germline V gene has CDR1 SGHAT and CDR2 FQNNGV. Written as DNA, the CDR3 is TGTGCCAGCAGCCCTTCTGCGATTAGCGGGAGGTCCGGGGAGCAGTACTTC. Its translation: CASSPSAISGRSGEQYF. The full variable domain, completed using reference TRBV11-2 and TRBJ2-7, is EAGVAQSPRYKIIEKRQSVAFWCNPISGHATLYWYQQILGQGPKLLIQFQNNGVVDDSQLPKDRFSAERLKGVDSTLKIQPAKLEDSAVYLCASSPSAISGRSGEQYFGPGTRLTVT.

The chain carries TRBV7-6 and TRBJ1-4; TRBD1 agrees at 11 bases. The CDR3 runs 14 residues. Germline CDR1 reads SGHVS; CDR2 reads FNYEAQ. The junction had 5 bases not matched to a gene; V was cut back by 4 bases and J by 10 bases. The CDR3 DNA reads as TGTGCCAGCAGCTCGGGGACAGGGGGAAGAAAACTGTTTTTT. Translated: CASSSGTGGRKLFF.

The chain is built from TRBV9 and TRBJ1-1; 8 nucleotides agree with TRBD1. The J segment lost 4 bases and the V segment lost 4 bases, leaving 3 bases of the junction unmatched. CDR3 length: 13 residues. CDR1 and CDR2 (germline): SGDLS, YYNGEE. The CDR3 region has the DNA TGTGCCAGCAGCCCCACAGGGGGCACTGAAGCTTTCTTT. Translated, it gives CASSPTGGTEAFF. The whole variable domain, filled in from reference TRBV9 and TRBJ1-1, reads DSGVTQTPKHLITATGQRVTLRCSPRSGDLSVYWYQQSLDQGLQFLIQYYNGEERAKGNILERFSAQQFPDLHSELNLSSLELGDSALYFCASSPTGGTEAFFGQGTRLTVV.

The CDR3 is CASSPSGGLEKLFF. Written as DNA, the CDR3 is TGTGCCAGCAGCCCTAGTGGCGGATTAGAAAAACTGTTTTTT. The chain carries TRBV7-9 and TRBJ1-4; D unclear. This CDR3 is built from 14 residues. Trimming shortened V by 5 bases and J by 8 bases, and 15 bases separated the two germline ends. Germline V lookup: CDR1 SEHNR, CDR2 FQNEAQ (reference sequence).

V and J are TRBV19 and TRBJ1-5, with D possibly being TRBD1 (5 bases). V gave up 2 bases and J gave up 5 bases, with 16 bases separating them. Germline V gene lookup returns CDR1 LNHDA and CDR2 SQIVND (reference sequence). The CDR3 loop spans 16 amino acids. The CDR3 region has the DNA TGTGCCAGTAGTATACAGTGGGACTCACTATATCAGCCCCAGCATTTT. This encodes CASSIQWDSLYQPQHF.

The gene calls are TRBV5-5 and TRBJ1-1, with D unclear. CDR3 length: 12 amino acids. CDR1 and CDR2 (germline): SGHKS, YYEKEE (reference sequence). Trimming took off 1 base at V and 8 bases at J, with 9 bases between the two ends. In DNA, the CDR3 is TGTGCCAGCAGCTTGCGGCAGGCAGAAGCTTTCTTT. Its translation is CASSLRQAEAFF.

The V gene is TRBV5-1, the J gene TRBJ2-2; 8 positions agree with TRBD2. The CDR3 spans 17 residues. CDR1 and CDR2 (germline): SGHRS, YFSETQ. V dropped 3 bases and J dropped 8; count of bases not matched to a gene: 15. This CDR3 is CASSSGDGREALGELFF. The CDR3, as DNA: TGCGCCAGCAGCTCTGGGGACGGGCGGGAGGCCCTTGGGGAGCTGTTTTTT.

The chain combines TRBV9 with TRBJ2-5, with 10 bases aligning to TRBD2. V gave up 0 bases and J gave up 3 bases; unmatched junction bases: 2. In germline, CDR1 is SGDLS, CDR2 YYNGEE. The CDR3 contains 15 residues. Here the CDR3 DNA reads TGTGCCAGCAGCGTAGGTCTAGCGGGGGAAGAGACCCAGTACTTC. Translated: CASSVGLAGEETQYF. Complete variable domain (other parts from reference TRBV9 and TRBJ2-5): DSGVTQTPKHLITATGQRVTLRCSPRSGDLSVYWYQQSLDQGLQFLIQYYNGEERAKGNILERFSAQQFPDLHSELNLSSLELGDSALYFCASSVGLAGEETQYFGPGTRLLVL.

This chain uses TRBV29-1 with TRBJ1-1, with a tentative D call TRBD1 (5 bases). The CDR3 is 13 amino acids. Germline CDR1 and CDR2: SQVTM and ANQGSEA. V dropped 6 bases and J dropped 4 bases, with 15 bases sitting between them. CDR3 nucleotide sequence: TGCAGCGTAAAGGGACTATCGGGCACTGAAGCTTTCTTT. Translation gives CSVKGLSGTEAFF.

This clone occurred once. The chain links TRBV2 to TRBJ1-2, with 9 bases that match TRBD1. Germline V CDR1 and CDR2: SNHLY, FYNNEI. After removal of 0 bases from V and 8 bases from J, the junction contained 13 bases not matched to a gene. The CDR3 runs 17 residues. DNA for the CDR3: TGTGCCAGCAGTGAAGCCAGAGGGACAGGGACGCTGAACGGCTACACCTTC. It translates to CASSEARGTGTLNGYTF.

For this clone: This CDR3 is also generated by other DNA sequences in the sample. As DNA, the CDR3 is TGTGCCAGCAGCGTAGGGGCAAGCTCCTACAATGAGCAGTTCTTC. Amino acid sequence: CASSVGASSYNEQFF. The rearrangement uses TRBV9 and TRBJ2-1; D is uncertain. The germline V gene encodes CDR1 SGDLS and CDR2 YYNGEE. V was clipped by 0 bases and J by 0 bases, with 7 bases between them. The CDR3 covers 15 residues.

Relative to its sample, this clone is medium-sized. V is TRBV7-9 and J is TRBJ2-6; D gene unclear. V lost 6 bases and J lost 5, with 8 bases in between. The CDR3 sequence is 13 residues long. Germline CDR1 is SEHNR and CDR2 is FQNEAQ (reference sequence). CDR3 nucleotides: TGTGCCAGCAGTCCATACAGGGCCAACGTCCTGACTTTC. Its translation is CASSPYRANVLTF.

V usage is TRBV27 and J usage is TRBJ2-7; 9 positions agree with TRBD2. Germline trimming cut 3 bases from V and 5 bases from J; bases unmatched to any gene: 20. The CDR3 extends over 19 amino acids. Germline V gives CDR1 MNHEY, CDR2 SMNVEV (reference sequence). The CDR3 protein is CASSFRQASGTVRRHEQYF. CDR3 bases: TGTGCCAGCAGTTTTCGACAGGCTAGCGGGACCGTACGTCGGCACGAGCAGTACTTC.

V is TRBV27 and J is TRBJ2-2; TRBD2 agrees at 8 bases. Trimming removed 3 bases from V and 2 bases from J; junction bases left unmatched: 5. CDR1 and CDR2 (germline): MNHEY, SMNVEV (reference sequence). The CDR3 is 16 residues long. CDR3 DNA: TGTGCCAGCAGTTTCTACGGGGGGGCCAACACCGGGGAGCTGTTTTTT. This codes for CASSFYGGANTGELFF.

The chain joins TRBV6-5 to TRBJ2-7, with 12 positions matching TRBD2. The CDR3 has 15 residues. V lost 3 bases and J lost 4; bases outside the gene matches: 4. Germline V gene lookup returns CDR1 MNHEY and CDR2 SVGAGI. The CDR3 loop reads CASSYLAGGSYEQYF. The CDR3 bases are TGTGCCAGCAGTTATCTAGCGGGAGGGTCTTACGAGCAGTACTTC.

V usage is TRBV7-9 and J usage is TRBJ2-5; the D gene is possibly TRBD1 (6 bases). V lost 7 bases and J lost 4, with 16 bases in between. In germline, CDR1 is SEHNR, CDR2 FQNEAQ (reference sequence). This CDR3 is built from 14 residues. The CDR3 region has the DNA TGTGCCAGCACCTACAACAGGGCCCCAGAGACCCAGTACTTC. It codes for CASTYNRAPETQYF.

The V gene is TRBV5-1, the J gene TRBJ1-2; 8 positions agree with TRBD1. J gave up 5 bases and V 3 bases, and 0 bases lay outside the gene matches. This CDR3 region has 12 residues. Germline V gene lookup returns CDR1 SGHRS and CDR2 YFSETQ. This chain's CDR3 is CASSWDRYGYTF. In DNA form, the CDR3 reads TGCGCCAGCAGCTGGGACAGGTATGGCTACACCTTC. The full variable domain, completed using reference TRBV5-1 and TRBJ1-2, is KAGVTQTPRYLIKTRGQQVTLSCSPISGHRSVSWYQQTPGQGLQFLFEYFSETQRNKGNFPGRFSGRQFSNSRSEMNVSTLELGDSALYLCASSWDRYGYTFGSGTRLTVV.

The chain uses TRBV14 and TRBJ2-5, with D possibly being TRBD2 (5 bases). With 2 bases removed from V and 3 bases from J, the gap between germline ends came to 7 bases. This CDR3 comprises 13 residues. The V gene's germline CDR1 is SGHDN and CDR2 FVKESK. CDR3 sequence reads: CASSQPGEETQYF. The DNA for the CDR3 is TGTGCCAGCAGCCAACCCGGGGAAGAGACCCAGTACTTC.

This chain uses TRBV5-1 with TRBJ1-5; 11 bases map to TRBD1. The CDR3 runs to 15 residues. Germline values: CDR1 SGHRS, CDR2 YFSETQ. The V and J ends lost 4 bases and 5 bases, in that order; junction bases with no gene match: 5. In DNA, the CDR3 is TGCGCCAGCAGCCCCGGGACAGGGGGAGATCAGCCCCAGCATTTT. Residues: CASSPGTGGDQPQHF.

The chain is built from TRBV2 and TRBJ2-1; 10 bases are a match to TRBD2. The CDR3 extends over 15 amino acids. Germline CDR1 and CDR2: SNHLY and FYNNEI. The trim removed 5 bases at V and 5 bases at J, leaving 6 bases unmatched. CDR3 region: CASSPGLAGDNEQFF. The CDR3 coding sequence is TGTGCCAGCAGTCCCGGCCTAGCGGGGGACAATGAGCAGTTCTTC.